This record covers a single T cell receptor beta chain. Its target is not known. The protocol was immunoSEQ multiplex PCR, while the TCRdb copy is restricted to in-frame clones and leaves out a portion. The sample contains 39,000 or so clones, around nine tenths of which appear only once. The CDR3 covers 15 residues. Trimming cost V 2 bases and J 4 bases, with 11 bases left between them. The germline V gene has CDR1 LGHNA and CDR2 YSLEER. This sample was included in a study of resident and recirculating memory T cells in vitiligo. Study results and caveats: Different lesions suggested infiltration by different T cell clones. Clonality differed among vitiligo lesions, with no unique dominant clone.

Patients' lesions had not changed for the previous 6 months. Patients had to be free of confetti depigmentation, indicating active vitiligo. The sequence was collected from a male donor with vitiligo. The chain uses TRBV4-3 and TRBJ1-4; D is unresolved. Sample: blood. CDR3: CASSQSGVFNEKLFF. Written as DNA, the CDR3 is TGCGCCAGCAGCCAAAGCGGGGTATTTAATGAAAAACTGTTTTTT.